This TCR beta chain was recovered during a study of blood T cell repertoires in COVID-19. Whole-study context: Samples came from the United States, Italy and Spain, spanning acute and convalescent COVID-19. PBMCs, B-cell-depleted T cells, or T cells provided the cDNA or gDNA that made up the material.

In the original analysis: Quantification of nucleated cells was approximated via reference gene primer amplification. Here immunoSEQ multiplex PCR was the method, and the copy in TCRdb shows in-frame clones only, minus some. V and J calls and clone size are copied from that table; D and trimming were computed from the DNA. Among 100,000 to 150,000 clones listed, about 80% were seen once. The CDR3 is 15 residues long. Germline CDR1 reads MNHNS; CDR2 reads SASEGT. Unmatched junction bases numbered 7, after V lost 1 base and J lost 4 bases. Specimen: peripheral blood. This TCR was recovered from a woman aged 45-65 years with acute or convalescent COVID-19. V usage is TRBV6-1 and J usage is TRBJ2-7, with 7 bases fitting TRBD2. The CDR3 spells CASSEGMGGVYEQYF. In DNA, the CDR3 is TGTGCCAGCAGTGAAGGGATGGGGGGGGTATACGAGCAGTACTTC.